A selection of T cell receptor beta chains follows, all from one sample in a study of T-cell memory formation after mild COVID-19. TCRdb reprocessed the 5' RACE reads via MiXCR and lists one record per CDR3 protein. The sample includes 70,000 to 100,000 distinct CDR3 sequences, more than 10% seen only once; the top ten take about 28%. Sequenced material: PBMCs or a T cell subset sorted from them (not recorded which). The source is an adult woman who had mild COVID-19 (a few samples of this study predate the infection). Cell type and time point are not known. The CDR3 runs from the conserved cysteine through the conserved F or W. The D gene is left open where the match is weak. Expanded clones get a size class; other rows say once, few or many, or leave the size out.

clone_size,d_call,v_call,j_call,cdr3_aa,cdr3_nt
many,TRBD2,TRBV3-1,TRBJ2-2,CASSQGLAGATGELFF,TGTGCCAGCAGCCAAGGACTAGCGGGCGCCACCGGGGAGCTGTTTTTT
many,-,TRBV25-1,TRBJ2-7,CASSDPLPPLHEQYF,TGTGCCAGCAGTGATCCCCTTCCCCCTCTTCACGAGCAGTACTTC
many,-,TRBV11-2,TRBJ2-3,CASSSTRDGTQYF,TGTGCCAGCAGCTCCACGAGAGATGGTACGCAGTATTTT
few,TRBD2,TRBV5-1,TRBJ2-1,CASSSRLAGMVEEQFF,TGCGCCAGCAGCTCGCGACTAGCGGGGATGGTAGAGGAGCAGTTCTTC
few,TRBD2,TRBV20-1,TRBJ2-1,CSARKDRAGLAVYNEQFF,TGCAGTGCTAGGAAAGATCGAGCGGGACTAGCGGTGTACAATGAGCAGTTCTTC
many,-,TRBV20-1,TRBJ2-7,CSAEHYAYEQYF,TGCAGTGCTGAACATTATGCCTACGAGCAGTACTTC
few,TRBD1,TRBV5-1,TRBJ2-2,CASSPWDSPEAGELFF,TGCGCCAGCAGCCCCTGGGACAGCCCAGAAGCCGGGGAGCTGTTTTTT
-,-,TRBV11-2,TRBJ1-1,CASSLGGPEAFF,TGTGCCAGCAGCTTAGGGGGGCCTGAAGCTTTCTTT
-,-,TRBV4-1,TRBJ1-5,CASSQDGGTTQHF,TGCGCCAGCAGCCAAGATGGGGGGACGACCCAGCATTTT
-,-,TRBV30,TRBJ2-5,CAWTPGLGPLDQYF,TGTGCCTGGACTCCAGGACTTGGGCCATTGGACCAGTACTTC
many,-,TRBV7-6,TRBJ1-1,CASSLVGVENTEAFF,TGTGCCAGCAGCTTAGTCGGGGTGGAGAACACTGAAGCTTTCTTT